The 19 T cell receptor beta chains reported below all come from one sample, sequenced in a study of beta chain features in type 1 diabetes. The isolated RNA, all of it, was reverse transcribed, so expressed TCRB transcripts were what got sequenced. Only in-frame clones appear in the TCRdb table, and some are missing; sequencing was by immunoSEQ multiplex PCR. The sample lists 400,000 to 600,000 clones; approximately 28% were seen once. Sequenced input: naive CD4+ T cells from blood. The receptor set was obtained from a man between 18 and 35 years old in good health.

The gene calls are TRBV9 and TRBJ2-7; D perhaps matches TRBD2 (6 bases). From germline, CDR1 is SGDLS and CDR2 YYNGEE. The ends were cut back, 0 bases at V and 0 bases at J, with 13 bases in the middle. This CDR3 is 16 amino acids long. For the CDR3, the DNA is TGTGCCAGCAGCGTAGGCGGGACGCCGAGCTCCTACGAGCAGTACTTC. Residues: CASSVGGTPSSYEQYF.

This chain links TRBV5-1 with TRBJ1-3; D uncertain. The CDR3 runs to 15 residues. V dropped 4 bases and J dropped 4 bases, with 15 bases sitting between them. Germline V gene data show CDR1 as SGHRS and CDR2 as YFSETQ. The CDR3 DNA is TGCGCCAGCAGCCCGGACCCCCAAGGCGGAAACACCATATATTTT. Translation: CASSPDPQGGNTIYF.

The table lists this clone with a few counts. The V call is TRBV10-3, the J call TRBJ2-7, with TRBD2 matching over 10 bases. CDR3 length equals 18 residues. The germline CDR1 and CDR2 sequences are ENHRY and SYGVKD. The trim removed 11 bases at V and 3 bases at J, leaving 22 bases unmatched. CDR3 residues: CAPHEAGLASPSVYEQYF. In DNA form, the CDR3 reads TGTGCCCCGCATGAAGCGGGACTAGCGTCACCCTCCGTCTACGAGCAGTACTTC.

The rearrangement links TRBV29-1 to TRBJ2-3; a weak D match, TRBD2 (5 bases). Germline V lookup: CDR1 SQVTM, CDR2 ANQGSEA. With 1 base removed from V and 0 bases from J, the gap between germline ends came to 11 bases. This CDR3 contains 15 residues. CDR3 in amino acids: CSVEAWGVSTDTQYF. The CDR3 nucleotides are TGCAGCGTTGAAGCCTGGGGAGTCAGCACAGATACGCAGTATTTT.

Here the CDR3 DNA reads TGTGCCATCGGGGTACAGGGAAGCAATCAGCCCCAGCATTTT. This gives the protein CAIGVQGSNQPQHF. V is TRBV10-3 and J is TRBJ1-5; D might be TRBD1 (6 bases). The CDR3 covers 14 residues. V was cut by 8 bases and J by 1 base, with 12 bases left in between. The germline V gene encodes CDR1 ENHRY and CDR2 SYGVKD.

A few counts support this clone. This chain joins TRBV25-1 and TRBJ2-1; possible D gene TRBD1, 5 bases. V was pared by 3 bases and J by 5 bases, with 14 bases between. Germline V gene sequence: CDR1 MGHDK, CDR2 SYGVNS. This CDR3 spans 15 amino acids. CDR3 nucleotides: TGTGCCAGCAGTGACCCGACAGTCGGAAACAATGAGCAGTTCTTC. Its protein product is CASSDPTVGNNEQFF.

V and J are TRBV5-1 and TRBJ2-2; 8 bases line up with TRBD1. Per germline, CDR1 SGHRS and CDR2 YFSETQ. The V gene end was trimmed by 3 bases and the J gene end by 4 bases; junction bases not matched to a gene: 11. The CDR3 loop spans 17 amino acids. CDR3 DNA sequence: TGCGCCAGCAGCTCAAACCCCGGGACAGGATTCACCGGGGAGCTGTTTTTT. Amino acid sequence: CASSSNPGTGFTGELFF.

The chain employs TRBV15 and TRBJ2-7; D possibly corresponds to TRBD1 (5 bases). Germline V gives CDR1 LNHNV, CDR2 YYDKDF (reference sequence). V gave up 1 base and J gave up 1 base, with 8 bases separating them. The CDR3 covers 14 residues. CDR3 DNA: TGTGCCACCAGCAGAGGACAGCTTTCCTACGAGCAGTACTTC. Protein product: CATSRGQLSYEQYF. Complete variable domain (other parts from reference TRBV15 and TRBJ2-7): DAMVIQNPRYQVTQFGKPVTLSCSQTLNHNVMYWYQQKSSQAPKLLFHYYDKDFNNEADTPDNFQSRRPNTSFCFLDIRSPGLGDTAMYLCATSRGQLSYEQYFGPGTRLTVT.

The chain uses TRBV30 and TRBJ2-1; TRBD2 is a possible D gene (6 bases). This CDR3 spans 15 amino acids. CDR1 is GTSNPN and CDR2 is SVGIG in the germline V gene (reference sequence). Between the trimmed V and J ends, which lost 0 bases and 4 bases, there was a span of 13 bases. This CDR3 reads CAWSVRRGGYNEQFF. The CDR3 DNA is TGTGCCTGGAGTGTAAGGAGGGGCGGGTACAATGAGCAGTTCTTC. Complete variable domain (other parts from reference TRBV30 and TRBJ2-1): SQTIHQWPATLVQPVGSPLSLECTVEGTSNPNLYWYRQAAGRGLQLLFYSVGIGQISSEVPQNLSASRPQDRQFILSSKKLLLSDSGFYLCAWSVRRGGYNEQFFGPGTRLTVL.

This sequence joins TRBV7-9 and TRBJ2-7; no reliable D call. CDR1 is SEHNR, CDR2 FQNEAQ, per germline (reference sequence). Trimming removed 1 base from V and 6 bases from J, with 10 bases in between. This CDR3 region has 13 residues. CDR3 bases: TGTGCCAGCAGCTTAGGTGGTATGGGCGAGCAGTACTTC. It encodes CASSLGGMGEQYF.

As concerns this clone: The same CDR3 is also encoded by other DNA sequences in this sample. The chain has TRBV18 and TRBJ2-1; no firm D call. The V end lost 3 bases, the J end lost 0 bases, and 6 bases lay between the germline ends. Germline values: CDR1 KGHSH, CDR2 LQKENI. The CDR3 length is 14 residues. In DNA, the CDR3 is TGTGCCAGCTCACCGACGAGCTCCTACAATGAGCAGTTCTTC. It yields the protein CASSPTSSYNEQFF.

The V and J genes are TRBV10-3 and TRBJ2-3; a weak D match, TRBD1 (5 bases). The CDR3 has 15 amino acids. In germline, CDR1 is ENHRY, CDR2 SYGVKD. Trimming shortened V by 3 bases and J by 2 bases, and 12 bases separated the two germline ends. The chain's CDR3 is CAISEGAEYTDTQYF. In DNA form, the CDR3 reads TGTGCCATCAGTGAAGGGGCAGAGTACACAGATACGCAGTATTTT.

The J gene is TRBJ2-5, the V gene TRBV7-6, with a weak D call TRBD1 (6 bases). With 4 bases removed from V and 5 bases from J, the gap between germline ends came to 17 bases. CDR3 length: 15 residues. Germline V gene sequence: CDR1 SGHVS, CDR2 FNYEAQ. The CDR3 reads CASSSLGGGRETQYF. Here the CDR3 DNA reads TGTGCCAGCAGCTCCTTAGGTGGGGGCAGGGAGACCCAGTACTTC.

This chain uses TRBV7-2 with TRBJ1-4; 7 bases are shared with TRBD1. Germline loops: CDR1 SGHTA, CDR2 FQGNSA. The trim removed 5 bases at V and 3 bases at J, leaving 6 bases unmatched. The CDR3 covers 15 residues. The CDR3 DNA reads as TGTGCCAGCAGCGGGACAGTAGCTGCTAATGAAAAACTGTTTTTT. This translates into CASSGTVAANEKLFF.

The rearrangement uses TRBV2 and TRBJ2-7, with 8 nucleotides matching TRBD2. The CDR3 sequence is 14 residues long. The junction had 3 bases not matched to a gene; V was cut back by 1 base and J by 4 bases. CDR1 and CDR2 (germline): SNHLY, FYNNEI. DNA of the CDR3: TGTGCCAGCAGTGAAGAAAGCGGGGGATACGAGCAGTACTTC. It codes for CASSEESGGYEQYF.

Turning to this clone: Its ends do not fully match the called genes, so a read error is possible. The rearrangement links TRBV14 to TRBJ2-1; 11 bases align to TRBD2. The CDR3 covers 16 residues. The V gene's germline CDR1 is SGHDN and CDR2 FVKESK. Here the CDR3 reads CARSPDRSGRAREQFF. In DNA form, the CDR3 reads TGTGCCCGCAGCCCCGACCGTAGCGGGAGGGCTCGCGAGCAGTTCTTC. Full variable domain (remainder filled in from reference TRBV14 and TRBJ2-1): EAGVTQFPSHSVIEKGQTVTLRCDPISGHDNLYWYRRVMGKEIKFLLHFVKESKQDESGMPNNRFLAERTGGTYSTLKVQPAELEDSGVYFCARSPDRSGRAREQFFGPGTRLTVL.

This clone has a handful of counts. The chain recombines TRBV7-9 with TRBJ2-7, with 14 bases identical to TRBD2. The trim removed 5 bases at V and 3 bases at J, leaving 6 bases unmatched. CDR1 SEHNR and CDR2 FQNEAQ come from the germline V gene (reference sequence). The CDR3 runs to 16 residues. CDR3 sequence: CASSLGLAGARYEQYF. The CDR3 DNA reads as TGTGCCAGCAGCCTGGGACTAGCGGGGGCCCGCTACGAGCAGTACTTC.

This chain links TRBV14 with TRBJ2-5; D ambiguous. The CDR3 is 12 residues long. V was trimmed by 2 bases and J by 5 bases, leaving 6 bases between them. The germline V gene encodes CDR1 SGHDN and CDR2 FVKESK. The CDR3 spells CASSQSTETQYF. Here the CDR3 DNA reads TGTGCCAGCAGCCAATCGACGGAGACCCAGTACTTC.

V gene TRBV7-9 combines with J gene TRBJ2-3, with 13 bases aligning to TRBD2. The trim removed 5 bases at V and 3 bases at J, leaving 5 bases unmatched. CDR1 is SEHNR and CDR2 is FQNEAQ in the germline V gene (reference sequence). The CDR3 consists of 16 residues. In DNA, the CDR3 is TGTGCCAGCAGCCTTGGGACTAGCGGGACTACAGATACGCAGTATTTT. The encoded protein is CASSLGTSGTTDTQYF.